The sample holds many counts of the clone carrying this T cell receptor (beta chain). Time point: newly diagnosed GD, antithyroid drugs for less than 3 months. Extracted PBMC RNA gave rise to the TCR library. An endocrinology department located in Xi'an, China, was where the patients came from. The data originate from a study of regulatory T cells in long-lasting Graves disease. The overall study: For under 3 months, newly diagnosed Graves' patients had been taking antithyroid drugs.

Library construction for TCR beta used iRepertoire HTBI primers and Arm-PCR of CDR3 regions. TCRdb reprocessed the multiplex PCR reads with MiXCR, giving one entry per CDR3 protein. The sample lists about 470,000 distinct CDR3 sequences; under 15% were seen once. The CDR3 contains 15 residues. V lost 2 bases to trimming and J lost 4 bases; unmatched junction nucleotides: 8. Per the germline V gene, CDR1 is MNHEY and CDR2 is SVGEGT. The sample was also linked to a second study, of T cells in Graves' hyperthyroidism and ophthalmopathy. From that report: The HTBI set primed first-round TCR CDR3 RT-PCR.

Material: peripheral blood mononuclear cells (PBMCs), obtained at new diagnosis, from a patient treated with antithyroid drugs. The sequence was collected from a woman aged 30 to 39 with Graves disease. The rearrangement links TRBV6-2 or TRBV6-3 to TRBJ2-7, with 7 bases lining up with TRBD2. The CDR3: CASSYRGGRTYEQYF. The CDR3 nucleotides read TGTGCCAGCAGTTACAGGGGCGGGAGAACTTACGAGCAGTACTTC.